This T cell receptor beta chain was retrieved from a study of cytomegalovirus exposure and HLA in healthy donors. Findings of the study overall: A few CMV-associated chains were confirmed in vitro to be specific for CMV antigens.

Deletions cut 0 bases from V and 2 bases from J, with 8 bases between. This CDR3 region has 14 residues. The germline V gene encodes CDR1 SGDLS and CDR2 YYNGEE. This clone has just a few counts. Antigen unknown. TCRdb keeps only in-frame clones here, not all; method: immunoSEQ multiplex PCR. The sample lists about 38,000 clones; about 93% were seen once. This receptor was identified in a man between 18 and 35 years old in good health and CMV-seronegative. The sequencing sample was made of PBMCs. The chain joins TRBV9 to TRBJ1-2; D may be TRBD1 (5 bases). The DNA for the CDR3 is TGTGCCAGCAGCGTAGCGGACACCAACTATGGCTACACCTTC. The encoded protein is CASSVADTNYGYTF.